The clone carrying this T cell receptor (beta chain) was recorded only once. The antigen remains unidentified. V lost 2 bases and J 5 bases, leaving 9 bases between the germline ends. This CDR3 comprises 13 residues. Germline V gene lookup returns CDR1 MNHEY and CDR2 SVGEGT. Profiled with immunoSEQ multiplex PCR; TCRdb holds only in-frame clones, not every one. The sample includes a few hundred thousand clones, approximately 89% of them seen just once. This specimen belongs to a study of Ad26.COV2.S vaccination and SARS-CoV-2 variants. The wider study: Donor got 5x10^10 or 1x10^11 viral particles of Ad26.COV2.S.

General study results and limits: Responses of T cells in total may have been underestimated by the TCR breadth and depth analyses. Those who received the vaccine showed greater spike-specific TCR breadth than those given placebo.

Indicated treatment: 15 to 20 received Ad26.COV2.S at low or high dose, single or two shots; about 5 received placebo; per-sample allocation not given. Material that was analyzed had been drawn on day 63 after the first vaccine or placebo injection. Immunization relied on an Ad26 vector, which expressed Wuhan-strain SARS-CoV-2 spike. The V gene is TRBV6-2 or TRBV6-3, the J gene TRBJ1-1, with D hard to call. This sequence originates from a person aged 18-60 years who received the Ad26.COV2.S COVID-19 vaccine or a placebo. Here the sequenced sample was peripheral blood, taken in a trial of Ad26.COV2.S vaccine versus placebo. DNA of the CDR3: TGTGCCAGCAGTTACGGAACGGCTACTGAAGCTTTCTTT. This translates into CASSYGTATEAFF.